This T cell receptor beta chain stems from a study of yellow fever vaccine responses in identical twins. The study's findings and limits: Reports say the vaccine T cell response in twins looked partly convergent and partly personalized.

The V and J ends lost 6 bases and 0 bases respectively, with 12 bases between them. Germline CDR1 SGHTA, CDR2 FQGNSA. The CDR3 is made up of 14 amino acids. One entry per CDR3 protein results from TCRdb running MiXCR on the RT-PCR reads. This table holds over 2,000 distinct CDR3 sequences, approximately 82% found once. On this clonotype: No antigen is known for it.

V usage is TRBV7-2 and J usage is TRBJ2-7, with D tentatively TRBD2 (5 bases). The sequencing here drew on T cells from blood (PBMCs), unsorted or a sorted subset (not recorded which), taken before or after yellow fever vaccination (not recorded which). The clonotype comes from a female donor who received the yellow fever vaccine. The CDR3 sequence: CASRVGVFSYEQYF. DNA for the CDR3: TGTGCCAGCAGGGTGGGAGTTTTCTCCTACGAGCAGTACTTC.